This entry concerns a single TCR beta chain. Antigen: not known. This sample was taken from a study of a mutant IDH1 vaccine in newly diagnosed glioma. Whole-study context: Radiotherapy alone preceded vaccination by 4-6 weeks; alternatively, vaccination started with temozolomide cycles. Earlier treatment was radiotherapy, temozolomide, or both, with most getting both.

Time point of the sample: week 47, end of study. The vaccine gave 300 ug of a 20-mer mutant IDH1 peptide subcutaneously per dose. Eight vaccinations reached patients in weeks 1, 3, 5, 7, 11, 15, 19 and 23. Each donor presented with a new WHO grade 3 or 4 astrocytoma that tested IDH1-mutant and showed ATRX loss. Per the germline V gene, CDR1 is SGHTA and CDR2 is FQGNSA. The CDR3 sequence is 15 residues long. Trimming removed 7 bases from V and 7 bases from J; junction bases left unmatched: 13. Profiling relied on immunoSEQ multiplex PCR, and the TCRdb table lists in-frame clones only, not all of them. Of over 50,000 clones listed, 76% were seen once; the top ten hold around 4.7%.

This receptor was obtained from a woman aged 40 to 49 with glioma. Some clones in this sample may be carry-over from other donors' samples. The sequencing used PBMCs, collected from a glioma patient whose treatment included an IDH1 peptide vaccine. This sequence joins TRBV7-2 and TRBJ2-3; TRBD2 matches at 8 bases. The DNA of the CDR3 is TGTGCCAGCACCCCGGGGGGGCGGGAGGAGTATACGCAGTATTTT. This translates into CASTPGGREEYTQYF.